The 24 T cell receptor beta chains in this list originate from one sample, sequenced in a study of long-term antiretroviral therapy in people with HIV. Run at survey level, the immunoSEQ assay was version v3.0. The protocol was immunoSEQ multiplex PCR, while the TCRdb copy is restricted to in-frame clones and leaves out a portion. The sample comprises about 36,000 clones, 80% of which are singletons, and about 6% rests with the top ten. The sample in question was unsorted PBMCs, obtained 3.4 years after starting antiretroviral therapy. These receptors were obtained from a man aged 30 to 45 with HIV.

V usage is TRBV27 and J usage is TRBJ2-3; 11 nucleotides line up with TRBD1. Germline lookup yields CDR1 MNHEY and CDR2 SMNVEV (reference sequence). The trim removed 0 bases at V and 2 bases at J, leaving 4 bases unmatched. The length of the CDR3 is 17 residues. The CDR3, as DNA: TGTGCCAGCAGTTTATCCCGGACAGGGGGCTTCACAGATACGCAGTATTTT. Protein: CASSLSRTGGFTDTQYF.

The V call is TRBV6-5, the J call TRBJ2-7, with TRBD2 as a possible D gene (6 bases). CDR1 and CDR2 from the germline V gene are MNHEY and SVGAGI. The CDR3 loop spans 12 amino acids. V was clipped by 7 bases and J by 3 bases, with 10 bases between them. CDR3 residues: CASTNGGYEQYF. Written as DNA, the CDR3 is TGTGCCAGCACCAACGGGGGCTACGAGCAGTACTTC.

This clone came up a few times. This chain joins TRBV18 and TRBJ2-7, with D possibly being TRBD1 or TRBD2 (5 bases each). In germline, CDR1 is KGHSH, CDR2 LQKENI. V lost 5 bases to trimming and J lost 5 bases, with 13 bases between them. CDR3 length: 13 residues. The chain's CDR3 is CASSVTRDHEQYF. In DNA form, the CDR3 reads TGTGCCAGCTCAGTGACAAGGGACCACGAGCAGTACTTC.

The rearrangement joins TRBV4-2 to TRBJ1-5; D is perhaps TRBD1 (6 bases). The ends were cut back, 1 base at V and 2 bases at J, with 15 bases in the middle. This CDR3 contains 17 residues. Germline V gives CDR1 LGHNA, CDR2 YNFKEQ. The CDR3 sequence: CASSQASTGSGNQPQHF. The CDR3 coding sequence is TGTGCCAGCAGCCAAGCCTCGACAGGTTCTGGCAATCAGCCCCAGCATTTT.

The table lists this clone with a count of one. The chain employs TRBV7-9 and TRBJ2-3, with TRBD2 identical over 12 bases. The CDR3 has 17 residues. From germline, CDR1 is SEHNR and CDR2 FQNEAQ (reference sequence). V trimming: 1 base; J trimming: 1 base; junction bases outside the gene matches: 3. This CDR3 is CASSLGLAGARTDTQYF. The CDR3 coding sequence is TGTGCCAGCAGCTTAGGACTAGCGGGAGCCCGCACAGATACGCAGTATTTT.

The CDR3 DNA sequence: TGTGCCAGCAGTTCTGTCTCGGGAGCGCAGTATTTT. Amino acid sequence: CASSSVSGAQYF. V usage is TRBV27 and J usage is TRBJ2-3; TRBD2 might be the D (6 bases). Germline CDR1 MNHEY, CDR2 SMNVEV (reference sequence). The germline V and J ends were trimmed by 4 bases and 10 bases, with 12 bases remaining between them. This CDR3 region has 12 residues.

This clone was detected only a few times. The chain has TRBV7-9 and TRBJ2-1; possibly TRBD2 for D (5 bases). The CDR3 has 12 amino acids. V was cut by 0 bases and J by 14 bases, with 11 bases left in between. From germline, CDR1 is SEHNR and CDR2 FQNEAQ (reference sequence). The CDR3 DNA reads as TGTGCCAGCAGCTTAGCGCTCGGGGAAGAGTTCTTC. The encoded protein is CASSLALGEEFF.

Only a few counts were recorded for this clone. The chain joins TRBV27 to TRBJ2-7; D remains ambiguous. Germline V lookup: CDR1 MNHEY, CDR2 SMNVEV (reference sequence). Between the trimmed V and J ends, which lost 8 bases and 4 bases, there was a span of 3 bases. The CDR3 contains 9 residues. CDR3 region: CASGYEQYF. Written as DNA, the CDR3 is TGTGCCAGCGGATACGAGCAGTACTTC.

The chain joins TRBV5-1 to TRBJ2-1; no clear D. CDR3 size: 14 residues. The V end lost 0 bases, the J end lost 5 bases, and 9 bases lay between the germline ends. Germline loops: CDR1 SGHRS, CDR2 YFSETQ. CDR3 coding DNA: TGCGCCAGCAGCTTGGAGACTCGCGACAATGAGCAGTTCTTC. Its protein product is CASSLETRDNEQFF.

The J gene is TRBJ2-7, the V gene TRBV7-2; D is unclear. Per the germline V gene, CDR1 is SGHTA and CDR2 is FQGNSA. This CDR3 spans 12 amino acids. Trimming took 5 bases from V and 2 from J, leaving 7 bases between them. Here the CDR3 DNA reads TGTGCCAGCAGCCGCCGGGCCTACGAGCAGTACTTC. As protein: CASSRRAYEQYF.

This sequence joins TRBV6-6 and TRBJ2-1; TRBD2 aligns across 10 bases. This CDR3 has 16 residues. Germline loops: CDR1 MNHNY, CDR2 SVGAGI (reference sequence). The ends lost 6 bases at V and 7 bases at J; junction bases unmatched: 12. The chain's CDR3 is CASSRIGTSEGNEQFF. CDR3 in DNA: TGTGCCAGCAGCCGCATTGGGACTAGCGAGGGGAATGAGCAGTTCTTC.

The V and J genes are TRBV5-1 and TRBJ2-1, with 8 bases lining up with TRBD1. Trimming cost V 2 bases and J 0 bases; bases outside gene matches: 7. CDR3 size: 17 residues. The germline V gene has CDR1 SGHRS and CDR2 YFSETQ. The CDR3 DNA reads TGCGCCAGCAGCTTTTTATCCGGGACAGGCTCCTACAATGAGCAGTTCTTC. This gives the protein CASSFLSGTGSYNEQFF.

The gene calls are TRBV11-2 and TRBJ2-2; 8 nucleotides line up with TRBD2. Trimming cost V 0 bases and J 3 bases; bases outside gene matches: 6. Germline CDR1 is SGHAT and CDR2 is FQNNGV. The CDR3 contains 17 residues. The DNA for the CDR3 is TGTGCCAGCAGCTTAGAGGTGTCTAGCGGGTACACCGGGGAGCTGTTTTTT. It specifies CASSLEVSSGYTGELFF.

J is TRBJ1-1 and V is TRBV18; 7 nucleotides agree with TRBD1. The CDR3 is made up of 14 amino acids. Per the germline V gene, CDR1 is KGHSH and CDR2 is LQKENI. The junction had 2 bases not matched to a gene; V was cut back by 1 base and J by 3 bases. CDR3 bases: TGTGCCAGCTCACCACAACAGGGGTACACTGAAGCTTTCTTT. It is translated as CASSPQQGYTEAFF.

This rearrangement joins TRBV18 to TRBJ1-3; D not certain. The CDR3 loop spans 12 amino acids. Trimming left V 0 bases short and J 4 bases short, with 1 base between. Looked up from germline, CDR1 is KGHSH and CDR2 is LQKENI. The CDR3 loop reads CASSPPGNTIYF. For the CDR3, the DNA is TGTGCCAGCTCACCACCCGGAAACACCATATATTTT.

This chain joins TRBV5-1 and TRBJ1-2, with 8 bases lining up with TRBD1. With 0 bases clipped from V and 0 bases from J, the junction kept 1 base outside the gene matches. CDR1 SGHRS and CDR2 YFSETQ come from the germline V gene. The length of the CDR3 is 15 residues. CDR3 in DNA: TGCGCCAGCAGCTTGGGGACAGGGACTAACTATGGCTACACCTTC. Translation gives CASSLGTGTNYGYTF.

The rearrangement joins TRBV5-1 to TRBJ2-1, with no clear D. The germline CDR1 and CDR2 sequences are SGHRS and YFSETQ. The germline V and J ends were trimmed by 0 bases and 8 bases, with 12 bases remaining between them. This CDR3 comprises 14 residues. CDR3 sequence (DNA): TGCGCCAGCAGCTTGGCCTACAATCGGGATGAGCAGTTCTTC. Translated, it gives CASSLAYNRDEQFF.

This chain uses TRBV6-5 with TRBJ1-5; D is possibly TRBD1 (5 bases). CDR3 length: 15 amino acids. The V gene's germline CDR1 is MNHEY and CDR2 SVGAGI. V gave up 6 bases and J gave up 0 bases, with 12 bases separating them. CDR3 nucleotides: TGTGCCAGCAGCCGACAGAGAAATAGCAATCAGCCCCAGCATTTT. Translating gives CASSRQRNSNQPQHF.

In its sample, this clone was seen a few times. The V call is TRBV5-1, the J call TRBJ2-2; D is possibly TRBD1 or TRBD2 (5 bases each). Trimming cost V 2 bases and J 1 base, with 12 bases left between them. Germline V gene lookup returns CDR1 SGHRS and CDR2 YFSETQ. The CDR3 length is 16 residues. CDR3 sequence: CASSLPGPGNTGELFF. The CDR3 nucleotides read TGCGCCAGCAGCTTACCGGGACCCGGGAACACCGGGGAGCTGTTTTTT.

The CDR3 here is CASSPPGGGLTNYGYTF. The CDR3 coding sequence is TGTGCCAGCAGCCCTCCCGGAGGGGGCTTAACTAACTATGGCTACACCTTC. The chain employs TRBV7-2 and TRBJ1-2; 7 bases are a match to TRBD1. This CDR3 spans 17 amino acids. With V trimmed by 5 bases and J by 0 bases, 12 bases remained unmatched. Germline assignment: CDR1 SGHTA and CDR2 FQGNSA. Filled out from reference TRBV7-2 and TRBJ1-2, the complete variable domain reads GAGVSQSPSNKVTEKGKDVELRCDPISGHTALYWYRQSLGQGLEFLIYFQGNSAPDKSGLPSDRFSAERTGGSVSTLTIQRTQQEDSAVYLCASSPPGGGLTNYGYTFGSGTRLTVV.

The rearrangement links TRBV4-3 to TRBJ2-5, with no clear D. Per germline, CDR1 LGHNA and CDR2 YSLEER. Trimming took 2 bases from V and 0 from J, leaving 7 bases between them. CDR3 length: 14 residues. The CDR3 here is CASSQSVYQETQYF. In DNA form, the CDR3 reads TGCGCCAGCAGCCAATCCGTGTACCAAGAGACCCAGTACTTC.

The rearrangement joins TRBV7-9 to TRBJ2-1; no firm D call. The germline V and J ends were trimmed by 1 base and 6 bases, with 10 bases remaining between them. Germline V gene sequence: CDR1 SEHNR, CDR2 FQNEAQ (reference sequence). The CDR3 is 14 amino acids. Here the CDR3 DNA reads TGTGCCAGCAGCTTAGTGACGGACCCCAATGAGCAGTTCTTC. The encoded protein is CASSLVTDPNEQFF.

The count of this clone is one. The chain has TRBV29-1 and TRBJ2-3, with 10 bases fitting TRBD1. CDR3 length: 16 residues. Germline CDR1 reads SQVTM; CDR2 reads ANQGSEA. Germline trimming cut 0 bases from V and 5 bases from J; bases unmatched to any gene: 8. The CDR3 spells CSVEDGRDRGRDTQYF. The CDR3 DNA is TGCAGCGTTGAAGACGGGAGGGACAGGGGTCGAGATACGCAGTATTTT.

In DNA, the CDR3 is TGTGCCAGCTCTCCGGACACCATCTCCCAAGAGACCCAGTACTTC. Its protein product is CASSPDTISQETQYF. The chain couples TRBV18 to TRBJ2-5; tentative D call: TRBD1 (5 bases). Germline V gives CDR1 KGHSH, CDR2 LQKENI. V lost 6 bases and J lost 1, with 15 bases in between. This CDR3 is built from 15 residues.